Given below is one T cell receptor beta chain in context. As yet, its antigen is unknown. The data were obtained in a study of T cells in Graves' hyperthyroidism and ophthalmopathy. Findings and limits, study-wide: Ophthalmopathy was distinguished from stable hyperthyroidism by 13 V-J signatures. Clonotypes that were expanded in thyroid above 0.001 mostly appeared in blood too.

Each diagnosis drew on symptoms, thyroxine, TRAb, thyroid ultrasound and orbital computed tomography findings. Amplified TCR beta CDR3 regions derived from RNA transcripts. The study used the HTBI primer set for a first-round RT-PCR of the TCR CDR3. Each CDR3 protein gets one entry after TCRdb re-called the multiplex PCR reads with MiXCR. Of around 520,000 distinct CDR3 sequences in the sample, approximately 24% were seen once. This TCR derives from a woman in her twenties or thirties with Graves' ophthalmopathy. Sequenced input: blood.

This CDR3 is CASTRMGAETQYF. The CDR3 coding sequence is TGTGCCAGCACTCGGATGGGGGCTGAGACCCAGTACTTC. V gene TRBV12-3 or TRBV12-4 combines with J gene TRBJ2-5; maybe TRBD1 (6 bases). The CDR3 has 13 residues. Trimming removed 7 bases from V and 5 bases from J, with 14 bases in between.